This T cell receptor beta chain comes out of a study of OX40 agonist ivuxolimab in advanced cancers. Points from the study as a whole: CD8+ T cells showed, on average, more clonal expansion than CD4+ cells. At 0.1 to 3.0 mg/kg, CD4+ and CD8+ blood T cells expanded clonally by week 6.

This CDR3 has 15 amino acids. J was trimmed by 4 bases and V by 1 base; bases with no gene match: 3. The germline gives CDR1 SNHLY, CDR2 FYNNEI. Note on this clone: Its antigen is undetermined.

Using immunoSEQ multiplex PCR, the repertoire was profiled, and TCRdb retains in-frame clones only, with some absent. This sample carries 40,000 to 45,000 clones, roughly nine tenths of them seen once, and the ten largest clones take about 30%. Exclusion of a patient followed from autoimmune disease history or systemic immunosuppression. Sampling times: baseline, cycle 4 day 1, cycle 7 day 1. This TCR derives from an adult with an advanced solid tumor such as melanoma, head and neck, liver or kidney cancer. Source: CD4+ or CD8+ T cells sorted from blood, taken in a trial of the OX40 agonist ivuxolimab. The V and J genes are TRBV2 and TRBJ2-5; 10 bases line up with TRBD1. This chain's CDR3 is CASSEGDRGLETQYF. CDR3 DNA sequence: TGTGCCAGCAGTGAAGGAGACAGGGGGCTAGAGACCCAGTACTTC.